A single sample gave rise to the 32 T cell receptor beta chains below, sequenced in a study of human T cells and chemical hapten exposure. MiXCR, applied by TCRdb to the RACE reads, yields one record per CDR3 protein. This table holds fewer than 130,000 distinct CDR3 sequences, roughly 11% found once. Described time point: patch test 1, 2 weeks after DPC sensitization. Treatment in this sample: therapeutic diphenylcyclopropenone sensitization with weekly scalp DPC. This specimen consisted of whole blood, obtained in connection with sensitization to the hapten diphenylcyclopropenone (DPC). The receptors come from a woman in her 40s with alopecia areata. Some clones in this sample may be carry-over from other donors' samples.

The chain combines TRBV13 with TRBJ2-1; a possible D gene is TRBD2 (7 bases). Germline V gene lookup returns CDR1 PRHDT and CDR2 FYEKMQ (reference sequence). V was clipped by 2 bases and J by 2 bases, with 10 bases between them. This CDR3 spans 15 amino acids. CDR3 sequence reads: CASSLRGGPYNEQFF. For the CDR3, the DNA is TGTGCCAGCAGCTTAAGGGGGGGTCCCTACAATGAGCAGTTCTTC.

This clonotype showed up just a few times. J is TRBJ1-1 and V is TRBV25-1; D is unclear. The CDR3 runs to 13 residues. V was clipped by 6 bases and J by 2 bases, with 10 bases between them. Germline CDR1 is MGHDK and CDR2 is SYGVNS. DNA of the CDR3: TGTGCCAGCAGCGAGCCGCCAAACACTGAAGCTTTCTTT. Protein product: CASSEPPNTEAFF.

This clonotype was counted at least ten times. The rearrangement uses TRBV28 and TRBJ2-2; D ambiguous. With 8 bases removed from V and 3 bases from J, the gap between germline ends came to 10 bases. The germline gives CDR1 MDHEN, CDR2 SYDVKM. The CDR3 consists of 13 residues. The CDR3 bases are TGTGCCAGCGGGTCTACCCACACCGGGGAGCTGTTTTTT. Its translation is CASGSTHTGELFF.

Points on this clonotype: A read error may account for a junction end that differs from germline. The J gene is TRBJ2-2, the V gene TRBV30, with TRBD2 as a possible D gene (6 bases). The CDR3 has 12 residues. Germline V gives CDR1 GTSNPN, CDR2 SVGIG (reference sequence). The CDR3 DNA is TGTGCCTGGAGTGAGGGAGACCGGGAGCTTTTTTTT. Its protein product is CAWSEGDRELFF. The whole variable domain, remainder taken from reference TRBV30 and TRBJ2-2, is SQTIHQWPATLVQPVGSPLSLECTVEGTSNPNLYWYRQAAGRGLQLLFYSVGIGQISSEVPQNLSASRPQDRQFILSSKKLLLSDSGFYLCAWSEGDRELFFGEGSRLTVL.

V usage is TRBV11-2 and J usage is TRBJ2-7; 8 nucleotides agree with TRBD1. CDR1 and CDR2 (germline): SGHAT, FQNNGV. V was pared by 4 bases and J by 5 bases, with 10 bases of the junction left unmatched. The CDR3 covers 15 residues. The CDR3 is CASSSIQGVENEQYF. The CDR3 DNA sequence: TGTGCCAGCAGCTCTATACAGGGGGTAGAAAACGAGCAGTACTTC.

The V and J genes are TRBV5-8 and TRBJ1-2; no firm D call. Germline CDR1 and CDR2: SGHTS and YDEGEE. Trimming cost V 4 bases and J 7 bases, with 23 bases left between them. This CDR3 has 16 residues. The CDR3 loop is CASSEDRAYPASGYTF. The CDR3 DNA sequence: TGTGCCAGCAGCGAAGATCGCGCCTACCCAGCAAGTGGCTACACCTTC. The full variable domain, with the rest looked up from reference TRBV5-8 and TRBJ1-2, is EAGVTQSPTHLIKTRGQQATLRCSPISGHTSVYWYQQALGLGLQFLLWYDEGEERNRGNFPPRFSGRQFPNYSSELNVNALELEDSALYLCASSEDRAYPASGYTFGSGTRLTVV.

This clonotype appeared a few times. The junction departs from the called germline gene at one end, perhaps through a read error. The chain couples TRBV6-6 to TRBJ2-1; tentatively, D is TRBD1 or TRBD2 (7 bases each). The CDR3 extends over 14 amino acids. Germline V gene data show CDR1 as MNHNY and CDR2 as SVGAGI (reference sequence). The CDR3 region is CASTYRGGGNEQFF. As DNA, the CDR3 is TGTGCCAGCACTTACAGGGGAGGGGGGAATGAGCAGTTCTTC.

This clonotype has only a few counts. The rearrangement uses TRBV18 and TRBJ2-1, with TRBD2 identical over 7 bases. CDR3 length: 15 amino acids. Unmatched junction bases numbered 15, after V lost 6 bases and J lost 10 bases. The germline V gene has CDR1 KGHSH and CDR2 LQKENI. The CDR3 protein is CASSPNTGEGKEQFF. The CDR3 DNA reads as TGTGCCAGCTCGCCGAATACCGGGGAGGGGAAGGAGCAGTTCTTC.

The chain links TRBV7-2 to TRBJ1-1; D possibly corresponds to TRBD1 (6 bases). The CDR3 consists of 12 residues. V gave up 4 bases and J gave up 10 bases, with 13 bases separating them. From germline, CDR1 is SGHTA and CDR2 FQGNSA. CDR3 coding DNA: TGTGCCAGCAGCTCCGGACAGAACGTAGCTTTCTTT. Its protein is CASSSGQNVAFF.

This chain links TRBV6-5 with TRBJ2-7, with TRBD1 identical over 8 bases. CDR1 and CDR2 (germline): MNHEY, SVGAGI. J was trimmed by 5 bases and V by 2 bases; bases with no gene match: 5. The CDR3 has 14 residues. In DNA form, the CDR3 reads TGTGCCAGCAGTTACACCCGACAGGGGAACGAGCAGTACTTC. Translating gives CASSYTRQGNEQYF.

This clonotype was counted between two and nine times. The chain uses TRBV3-1 and TRBJ2-2; D remains unclear. Germline V gives CDR1 LGHDT, CDR2 YNNKEL (reference sequence). The CDR3 is 15 residues long. Trimming left V 4 bases short and J 6 bases short, with 15 bases between. DNA for the CDR3: TGTGCCAGCAGCCGAGGTGAACTGGTGGCCGGGGAGCTGTTTTTT. Translation: CASSRGELVAGELFF. Full variable domain (remainder filled in from reference TRBV3-1 and TRBJ2-2): DTAVSQTPKYLVTQMGNDKSIKCEQNLGHDTMYWYKQDSKKFLKIMFSYNNKELIINETVPNRFSPKSPDKAHLNLHINSLELGDSAVYFCASSRGELVAGELFFGEGSRLTVL.

As DNA, the CDR3 is TGCAGTGCTAGCCCCGGACAGAGTTGGGAAAAACTGTTTTTT. Its translation is CSASPGQSWEKLFF. V is TRBV20-1 and J is TRBJ1-4; possibly TRBD1 for D (6 bases). CDR3 size: 14 residues. V lost 3 bases and J lost 8, with 16 bases in between. Per germline, CDR1 DFQATT and CDR2 SNEGSKA (reference sequence).

The chain has TRBV5-1 and TRBJ2-7, with 11 bases that match TRBD1. Trimming at V came to 4 bases and at J to 2 bases, leaving 2 bases not matched to a gene. Per germline, CDR1 SGHRS and CDR2 YFSETQ. The CDR3 has 14 amino acids. Here the CDR3 reads CASSTGQGAYEQYF. The CDR3 bases are TGCGCCAGCAGCACGGGACAGGGGGCCTACGAGCAGTACTTC. Full variable domain (rest looked up from reference TRBV5-1 and TRBJ2-7): KAGVTQTPRYLIKTRGQQVTLSCSPISGHRSVSWYQQTPGQGLQFLFEYFSETQRNKGNFPGRFSGRQFSNSRSEMNVSTLELGDSALYLCASSTGQGAYEQYFGPGTRLTVT.

The chain couples TRBV30 to TRBJ2-6; 9 bases fit TRBD1. The CDR3 sequence is 15 residues long. Germline CDR1 GTSNPN, CDR2 SVGIG (reference sequence). The ends lost 1 base at V and 4 bases at J; junction bases unmatched: 2. CDR3: CAWSAQGAGANVLTF. CDR3 DNA: TGTGCCTGGAGTGCACAGGGGGCCGGGGCCAACGTCCTGACTTTC.

At least ten counts were recorded for this clonotype. V gene TRBV7-2 combines with J gene TRBJ2-7; D is undetermined. Germline CDR1 is SGHTA and CDR2 is FQGNSA. The ends were cut back, 5 bases at V and 0 bases at J, with 11 bases in the middle. This CDR3 has 14 residues. CDR3 in DNA: TGTGCCAGCAGCGCTGCTGGGCACTCCTACGAGCAGTACTTC. The encoded protein is CASSAAGHSYEQYF.

The chain recombines TRBV18 with TRBJ1-5; D is perhaps TRBD1 (6 bases). The CDR3 loop spans 13 amino acids. Trimming took off 4 bases at V and 5 bases at J, with 9 bases between the two ends. Germline CDR1 reads KGHSH; CDR2 reads LQKENI. The DNA of the CDR3 is TGTGCCAGCTCACGACGGACAGATCAGCCCCAGCATTTT. As protein: CASSRRTDQPQHF.

A few counts support this clonotype. The rearrangement uses TRBV20-1 and TRBJ1-5; the match to TRBD1 covers 11 bases. The CDR3 is made up of 19 amino acids. V shed 6 bases, J shed 0 bases, and the junction held 16 bases outside the gene matches. Germline lookup yields CDR1 DFQATT and CDR2 SNEGSKA (reference sequence). CDR3 DNA: TGCAGTGCGCTTAGGGTCGGACAGGGGGCCTCTTATAGCAATCAGCCCCAGCATTTT. Translating gives CSALRVGQGASYSNQPQHF.

At least ten counts were recorded for this clonotype. The V call is TRBV20-1, the J call TRBJ1-2; maybe TRBD1 (5 bases). The V gene's germline CDR1 is DFQATT and CDR2 SNEGSKA (reference sequence). The CDR3 has 15 residues. V was shortened by 7 bases and J by 4 bases, with 22 bases between the two germline ends. Here the CDR3 reads CSGRTGTQTVYGYTF. Here the CDR3 DNA reads TGCAGTGGTCGGACCGGGACCCAGACTGTCTATGGCTACACCTTC.

V is TRBV5-1 and J is TRBJ2-7; no reliable D call. The CDR3 length is 14 residues. V lost 4 bases and J 5 bases, leaving 16 bases between the germline ends. Germline CDR1 reads SGHRS; CDR2 reads YFSETQ. As DNA, the CDR3 is TGCGCCAGCAGCCCGAAGGCTCCTAACCACGAGCAGTACTTC. Residues: CASSPKAPNHEQYF.

The chain joins TRBV29-1 to TRBJ1-5; tentative D call: TRBD1 (6 bases). Germline loops: CDR1 SQVTM, CDR2 ANQGSEA. The CDR3 length is 16 residues. Trimming took 0 bases from V and 0 from J, leaving 12 bases between them. Here the CDR3 reads CSVEEQGGHSNQPQHF. The CDR3 bases are TGCAGCGTTGAAGAACAGGGTGGACATAGCAATCAGCCCCAGCATTTT.

This clonotype was seen a few times. The gene calls are TRBV3-1 and TRBJ1-1, with D maybe TRBD1 (6 bases). Germline V gives CDR1 LGHDT, CDR2 YNNKEL (reference sequence). Trimming removed 3 bases from V and 1 base from J, with 9 bases in between. This CDR3 is built from 14 residues. The CDR3 is CASSQLTGNTEAFF. CDR3 bases: TGTGCCAGCAGCCAGCTGACAGGGAACACTGAAGCTTTCTTT.

This clonotype was seen a few times. The V and J genes are TRBV7-2 and TRBJ2-7; D remains ambiguous. This CDR3 region has 15 residues. V was cut by 2 bases and J by 0 bases, with 11 bases left in between. CDR1 is SGHTA and CDR2 is FQGNSA in the germline V gene. The CDR3 DNA sequence: TGTGCCAGCAGCTTACTCGGCTCTAGCTCCTACGAGCAGTACTTC. Amino acids: CASSLLGSSSYEQYF.

This clonotype was recorded a few times. The chain couples TRBV12-5 to TRBJ2-6; D is unresolved. From germline, CDR1 is LGHNT and CDR2 FRNRAP. The CDR3 runs to 17 residues. The germline V and J ends were trimmed by 6 bases and 2 bases, with 17 bases remaining between them. The CDR3 region is CASGLLPDPAGANVLTF. CDR3 DNA: TGTGCTAGTGGCCTTCTCCCGGACCCGGCTGGGGCCAACGTCCTGACTTTC.

V usage is TRBV3-1 and J usage is TRBJ2-1; the D gene could be TRBD1 or TRBD2 (5 bases each). Trimming left V 0 bases short and J 3 bases short, with 15 bases between. Germline CDR1 reads LGHDT; CDR2 reads YNNKEL (reference sequence). The CDR3 has 17 amino acids. CDR3 DNA sequence: TGTGCCAGCAGCCAAGATCCGGCAGGGAGCGGCTACAATGAGCAGTTCTTC. Its protein product is CASSQDPAGSGYNEQFF.

The V and J genes are TRBV7-3 and TRBJ2-2, with D unclear. Germline CDR1 reads SGHTA; CDR2 reads FQGTGA. The CDR3 runs 15 residues. Trimming stripped 0 bases from V and 4 bases from J, with 9 bases between. Written as DNA, the CDR3 is TGTGCCAGCAGCTTAACGACGGGTGGCACCGGGGAGCTGTTTTTT. Residues: CASSLTTGGTGELFF.

The genes are TRBV4-2 and TRBJ1-6; D not resolved. Per the germline V gene, CDR1 is LGHNA and CDR2 is YNFKEQ. The V and J ends lost 0 bases and 11 bases respectively, with 8 bases between them. The CDR3 contains 13 residues. CDR3 loop: CASSQDHGAPLHF. The DNA for the CDR3 is TGTGCCAGCAGCCAAGATCACGGGGCACCCCTCCACTTT.

This clonotype was detected only a few times. The chain recombines TRBV7-2 with TRBJ2-7, with a possible D match to TRBD1 (5 bases). V lost 4 bases, J lost 0 bases, and 13 bases lay in between. The length of the CDR3 is 15 residues. In germline, CDR1 is SGHTA, CDR2 FQGNSA. CDR3: CASSSIPDSSYEQYF. CDR3 sequence (DNA): TGTGCCAGCAGCTCCATTCCTGACAGCTCCTACGAGCAGTACTTC.

The V and J genes are TRBV6-5 and TRBJ1-1, with TRBD1 matching 7 bases. V trimming: 7 bases; J trimming: 1 base; junction bases outside the gene matches: 6. Germline V CDR1 and CDR2: MNHEY, SVGAGI. CDR3 length: 14 residues. CDR3 coding DNA: TGTGCCAGCAAACACAGGGGTGAGAACACTGAAGCTTTCTTT. Its translation: CASKHRGENTEAFF.

The table lists this clonotype with many counts. The chain recombines TRBV27 with TRBJ1-2, with a weak D call TRBD1 (6 bases). Germline values: CDR1 MNHEY, CDR2 SMNVEV (reference sequence). This CDR3 has 15 amino acids. V was shortened by 2 bases and J by 4 bases, with 14 bases between the two germline ends. Written as DNA, the CDR3 is TGTGCCAGCAGTTTAAAACCAGGGGACGCCTATGGCTACACCTTC. It yields the protein CASSLKPGDAYGYTF.

DNA of the CDR3: TGTGCTGGGCCCCCGACAGTCCACACTGAAGCTTTCTTT. This gives the protein CAGPPTVHTEAFF. The gene calls are TRBV12-5 and TRBJ1-1; D is perhaps TRBD1 (5 bases). Germline lookup yields CDR1 LGHNT and CDR2 FRNRAP. The ends were cut back, 11 bases at V and 3 bases at J, with 16 bases in the middle. This CDR3 is 13 amino acids long.

This clonotype was detected a few times. This sequence joins TRBV7-2 and TRBJ2-5, with D possibly matching TRBD1 (5 bases). The CDR3 has 15 residues. Germline values: CDR1 SGHTA, CDR2 FQGNSA. V was trimmed by 0 bases and J by 3 bases, leaving 11 bases between them. The CDR3 region is CASSLALTAKETQYF. The CDR3, as DNA: TGTGCCAGCAGCTTAGCGCTGACAGCAAAAGAGACCCAGTACTTC.

CDR3 DNA: TGCAGTGCTAGAGTCGTACCCGGGCAGTTCTTC. Translating it yields CSARVVPGQFF. This chain uses TRBV20-1 with TRBJ2-1; D not certain. Germline CDR1 and CDR2: DFQATT and SNEGSKA (reference sequence). The CDR3 loop spans 11 amino acids. V lost 1 base and J 12 bases, leaving 10 bases between the germline ends.